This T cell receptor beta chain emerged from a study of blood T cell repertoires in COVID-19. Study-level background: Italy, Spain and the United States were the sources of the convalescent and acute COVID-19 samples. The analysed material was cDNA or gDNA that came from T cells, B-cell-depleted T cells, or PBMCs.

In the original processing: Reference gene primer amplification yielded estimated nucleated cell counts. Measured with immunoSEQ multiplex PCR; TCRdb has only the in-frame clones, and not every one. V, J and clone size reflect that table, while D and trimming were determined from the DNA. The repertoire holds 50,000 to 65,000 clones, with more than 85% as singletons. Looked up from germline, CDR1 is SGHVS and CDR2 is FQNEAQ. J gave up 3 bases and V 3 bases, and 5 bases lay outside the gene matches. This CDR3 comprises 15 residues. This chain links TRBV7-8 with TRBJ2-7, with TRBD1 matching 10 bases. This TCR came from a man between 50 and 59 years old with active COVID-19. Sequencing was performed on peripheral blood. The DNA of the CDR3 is TGTGCCAGCAGCTTTGAGACAGGGGGCAACTACGAGCAGTACTTC. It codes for CASSFETGGNYEQYF.